These T cell receptor beta chains were read from a single sample in a study of T cell repertoires in cytomegalovirus infection. TCRdb fed the reads into MiXCR, producing one record per CDR3 protein. Among around 570,000 distinct CDR3 sequences listed, 40% were seen once. These TCRs' antigens remain unknown. Material: cultured PBMCs, obtained from culture after CMV antigen stimulation. The receptors here all came from a human donor in good health (CMV status not recorded). Some clones in this sample may be carry-over from other donors' samples. Both conserved end residues are part of each CDR3. D genes are given only for firm matches. Size tells how often a clone was seen (once, few, many) or the class of an expanded clone, and some rows leave it out.

>-|TRBJ2-7|-|TRBV7-2
TGTGCCAGCAGCTTAGTCGGGGGAAAAGCCTACGAGCAGTACTTC
CASSLVGGKAYEQYF
>-|TRBJ2-5|-|TRBV12-3/TRBV12-4
TGTGCCAGCAGCTTACTCCTGGGCATACAAGAGACCCAGTACTTC
CASSLLLGIQETQYF
>-|TRBJ1-6|-|TRBV7-2
TGTGCCAGCAGCTTAGTTAGGGGGTCGGGTTCACCCCTCCACTTT
CASSLVRGSGSPLHF
>TRBD2|TRBJ2-7|-|TRBV6-1
TGTGCCAGCAGCGCGGGACTAGGCTACGAGCAGTACTTC
CASSAGLGYEQYF
>-|TRBJ1-2|-|TRBV11-2
TGTGCCAGCAGACCGACAGTTTCGAGTGGCTACACCTTC
CASRPTVSSGYTF
>-|TRBJ2-2|once|TRBV7-2
TGTGCCAGCAGCTTAGCACTCGGGGGATCCGGGGAGCTGTTTTTT
CASSLALGGSGELFF
>-|TRBJ2-7|few|TRBV7-6
TGTGCCAGCAGCCTAGGTGGTAGGGGTGGAGAGCAGTACTTC
CASSLGGRGGEQYF
>TRBD1|TRBJ1-3|-|TRBV5-1
TGCGCCAGCAGCTTGGGCCTAGGACAGGAAGACCCTGGAAACACCATATATTTT
CASSLGLGQEDPGNTIYF
>-|TRBJ2-7|-|TRBV20-1
TGCAGTGCGGAGACCGGGACCAGGCAGTACTTC
CSAETGTRQYF
>-|TRBJ2-3|-|TRBV7-9
TGTGCCAGCAGTCGCCCCCCAGGGATTGGACCAGATACGCAGTATTTT
CASSRPPGIGPDTQYF
>TRBD1|TRBJ1-2|-|TRBV12-3/TRBV12-4
TGTGCCAGCAGCTTAGGACAGGCCCATCCTTATGGCTACACCTTC
CASSLGQAHPYGYTF
>-|TRBJ2-1|-|TRBV5-1
TGCGCCAGCAGCTTGGAGCAGGGGAACTACAATGAGCAGTTCTTC
CASSLEQGNYNEQFF
>-|TRBJ2-3|few|TRBV5-1
TGCGCCAGCAGCTTGCGTGCGGGGGCCCGGGGCACAGATACGCAGTATTTT
CASSLRAGARGTDTQYF
>TRBD1|TRBJ1-2|once|TRBV7-2
TGTGCCAGCAGCTTAGTCCGACAGGGTGGAGGCTACACCTTC
CASSLVRQGGGYTF
>TRBD1|TRBJ1-3|-|TRBV6-8
TGTGCCAGCAGGGACAGGGGGTTTTCTGGAAACACCATATATTTT
CASRDRGFSGNTIYF
>TRBD2|TRBJ2-3|-|TRBV6-6
TGTGCCAGCAGTGACGTTAGCGGGAGGAGTGATACGCAGTATTTT
CASSDVSGRSDTQYF
>-|TRBJ2-1|once|TRBV10-3
TGTGCCATCAGTGCTTCTCCCTACAATGAGCAGTTCTTC
CAISASPYNEQFF
>-|TRBJ1-2|many|TRBV7-2
TGTGCCAGCAGCTTTGACCCGGGCGGGGACTATGGCTACACCTTC
CASSFDPGGDYGYTF
>-|TRBJ2-1|-|TRBV7-2
TGTGCCAGCAGCTCCCGGGGTGTGGGTGAGCAGTTCTTC
CASSSRGVGEQFF
>-|TRBJ1-4|-|TRBV7-2
TGTGCCAGCAGCTTCGTACGTTATGAAAAACTGTTTTTT
CASSFVRYEKLFF
>TRBD2|TRBJ2-2|-|TRBV28
TGTGCCAGCAGCCGCGGGGGGACGAACACCGGGGAGCTGTTTTTT
CASSRGGTNTGELFF
>TRBD1|TRBJ2-7|-|TRBV7-2
TGTGCCAGCAGCTCCCCCCCGGGACAGGGGAATTTTGTCAGCTACGAGCAGTACTTC
CASSSPPGQGNFVSYEQYF